The 32 T cell receptor beta chains in this list originate from one sample, sequenced in a study of blood T cell repertoires in COVID-19. The assay was immunoSEQ multiplex PCR, and TCRdb's table has in-frame clones only and misses some. The sample shows 200,000 to 250,000 clones, 87% of them seen only once. The sequencing sample was made of peripheral blood. These receptors originate from a woman between 18 and 30 years old who had recovered from COVID-19.

This rearrangement joins TRBV7-9 to TRBJ1-3, with D uncertain. This CDR3 comprises 15 residues. The V gene lost 6 bases and the J gene lost 1 base, with 13 bases spanning the gap. From germline, CDR1 is SEHNR and CDR2 FQNEAQ (reference sequence). Written as DNA, the CDR3 is TGTGCCAGCAGGCGGGAGGGTACGTCTGGAAACACCATATATTTT. This codes for CASRREGTSGNTIYF.

V and J are TRBV18 and TRBJ2-7; 7 positions match TRBD1. The CDR3 covers 15 residues. V gave up 2 bases and J gave up 6 bases; unmatched junction bases: 10. Germline V CDR1 and CDR2: KGHSH, LQKENI. CDR3 DNA sequence: TGTGCCAGCTCACCATCGGGACAGCCGGGTAGCGAGCAGTACTTC. This sequence encodes CASSPSGQPGSEQYF.

This clone occurred a few times. The chain recombines TRBV6-4 with TRBJ2-2; no reliable D call. Germline V lookup: CDR1 MRHNA, CDR2 SNTAGT. Trimming stripped 0 bases from V and 5 bases from J, with 4 bases between. This CDR3 has 13 amino acids. The CDR3 DNA sequence: TGTGCCAGCAGTGACTCAGCAACCGGGGAGCTGTTTTTT. Its protein product is CASSDSATGELFF.

The chain recombines TRBV13 with TRBJ2-3; D is unclear. Trimming removed 5 bases at V and 0 bases at J, with 9 bases between. Germline CDR1 and CDR2: PRHDT and FYEKMQ (reference sequence). The CDR3 is 14 residues long. CDR3 sequence: CASSPPISTDTQYF. CDR3 DNA: TGTGCCAGCAGCCCCCCCATTAGCACAGATACGCAGTATTTT.

The chain employs TRBV11-2 and TRBJ2-7, with D perhaps TRBD2 (5 bases). V dropped 0 bases and J dropped 0 bases, with 9 bases sitting between them. Germline V gives CDR1 SGHAT, CDR2 FQNNGV. The CDR3 loop spans 15 amino acids. Written as DNA, the CDR3 is TGTGCCAGCAGCTTAGAACGAGGAGGCTCCTACGAGCAGTACTTC. This sequence encodes CASSLERGGSYEQYF.

The genes are TRBV2 and TRBJ1-2; D remains ambiguous. Germline lookup yields CDR1 SNHLY and CDR2 FYNNEI. The CDR3 has 14 amino acids. Trimming took 6 bases from V and 4 from J, leaving 15 bases between them. The CDR3 spells CASRDGAGGYGYTF. The DNA for the CDR3 is TGTGCCAGCAGAGACGGAGCGGGAGGCTATGGCTACACCTTC.

The chain employs TRBV4-1 and TRBJ1-3; D unclear. The germline gives CDR1 MGHRA, CDR2 YSYEKL. The CDR3 is 13 residues long. The V gene lost 0 bases and the J gene lost 4 bases, with 4 bases spanning the gap. CDR3 loop: CASSQESGNTIYF. The DNA of the CDR3 is TGCGCCAGCAGCCAAGAGTCGGGAAACACCATATATTTT.

In its sample, this clone was seen once. This sequence joins TRBV9 and TRBJ1-1, with D possibly being TRBD1 (5 bases). This CDR3 is 13 amino acids long. The V end was cut by 0 bases, the J end by 7 bases, with 10 bases between. The germline gives CDR1 SGDLS, CDR2 YYNGEE. The CDR3 reads CASSVATGGEAFF. CDR3 bases: TGTGCCAGCAGCGTAGCTACAGGCGGTGAAGCTTTCTTT.

The chain employs TRBV6-6 and TRBJ1-1, with D maybe TRBD1 (5 bases). The CDR3 loop spans 14 amino acids. The V gene's germline CDR1 is MNHNY and CDR2 SVGAGI (reference sequence). V was trimmed by 4 bases and J by 5 bases, leaving 14 bases between them. CDR3 coding DNA: TGTGCCAGCAGTTCCTTAGGGGATGGGACTGAAGCTTTCTTT. It is translated as CASSSLGDGTEAFF.

This sequence joins TRBV4-1 and TRBJ2-1, with 7 bases identical to TRBD1. Germline loops: CDR1 MGHRA, CDR2 YSYEKL. The CDR3 has 17 amino acids. J was trimmed by 6 bases and V by 2 bases; bases with no gene match: 13. CDR3 loop: CASSQPFKDRSGNEQFF. Written as DNA, the CDR3 is TGCGCCAGCAGCCAACCTTTTAAGGACAGGTCCGGCAATGAGCAGTTCTTC.

The rearrangement joins TRBV2 to TRBJ2-2, with unresolved D. The V and J ends lost 7 bases and 2 bases respectively, with 8 bases between them. The CDR3 runs to 13 residues. Germline V gives CDR1 SNHLY, CDR2 FYNNEI. The CDR3 reads CASTLTNTGELFF. CDR3 sequence (DNA): TGTGCCAGCACACTGACAAACACCGGGGAGCTGTTTTTT.

The J gene is TRBJ2-5, the V gene TRBV27; D may be TRBD1 (5 bases). CDR1 and CDR2 from the germline V gene are MNHEY and SMNVEV (reference sequence). V was trimmed by 6 bases and J by 4 bases, leaving 15 bases between them. This CDR3 contains 14 residues. CDR3 DNA sequence: TGTGCCAGCAGCTTCCAAGGGGTTGCAGAGACCCAGTACTTC. Protein sequence: CASSFQGVAETQYF.

The V and J genes are TRBV24-1 and TRBJ2-1; D may be TRBD1 (6 bases). V lost 2 bases to trimming and J lost 0 bases, with 13 bases between them. The CDR3 consists of 17 residues. CDR1 and CDR2 (germline): KGHDR, SFDVKD. In DNA form, the CDR3 reads TGTGCCACCAGTGATTCGCCGGCGGACAGCTCCTACAATGAGCAGTTCTTC. This encodes CATSDSPADSSYNEQFF.

Concerning this clone: The sample holds other DNA sequences that translate to the same CDR3. The chain combines TRBV7-3 with TRBJ1-1; tentatively, D is TRBD1 (6 bases). V was cut by 5 bases and J by 3 bases, with 10 bases left in between. The CDR3 extends over 13 amino acids. Germline lookup yields CDR1 SGHTA and CDR2 FQGTGA. The chain's CDR3 is CASSLRGDTEAFF. The CDR3 nucleotides are TGTGCCAGCAGCCTCAGGGGTGACACTGAAGCTTTCTTT. Full variable domain (remainder filled in from reference TRBV7-3 and TRBJ1-1): GAGVSQTPSNKVTEKGKYVELRCDPISGHTALYWYRQSLGQGPEFLIYFQGTGAADDSGLPNDRFFAVRPEGSVSTLKIQRTERGDSAVYLCASSLRGDTEAFFGQGTRLTVV.

This clone was counted a few times. The rearrangement links TRBV6-5 to TRBJ2-7; TRBD1 agrees at 10 bases. J gave up 3 bases and V 6 bases, and 5 bases lay outside the gene matches. Germline-derived CDR1 and CDR2 are MNHEY and SVGAGI. This CDR3 is 14 amino acids long. CDR3 protein: CASSLDRGIYEQYF. In nucleotides, the CDR3 is TGTGCCAGCAGCCTGGACAGGGGGATCTACGAGCAGTACTTC.

CDR3 region: CASRSGPGGKMEAFF. DNA of the CDR3: TGTGCCAGCAGATCCGGTCCAGGGGGCAAGATGGAAGCTTTCTTT. The chain carries TRBV13 and TRBJ1-1; 8 bases align to TRBD1. The length of the CDR3 is 15 residues. With V trimmed by 6 bases and J by 8 bases, 14 bases remained unmatched. The germline V gene has CDR1 PRHDT and CDR2 FYEKMQ (reference sequence).

The chain uses TRBV6-1 and TRBJ1-1, with 8 bases matching TRBD1. The junction had 8 bases not matched to a gene; V was cut back by 3 bases and J by 5 bases. This CDR3 has 15 amino acids. CDR1 and CDR2 (germline): MNHNS, SASEGT. Here the CDR3 DNA reads TGTGCCAGCAGTGAGGACAGGGCCCTTAGTACTGAAGCTTTCTTT. This encodes CASSEDRALSTEAFF.

The genes are TRBV15 and TRBJ1-4, with TRBD1 matching over 9 bases. Germline trimming cut 8 bases from V and 6 bases from J; bases unmatched to any gene: 7. Germline CDR1 and CDR2: LNHNV and YYDKDF (reference sequence). CDR3 length: 14 residues. CDR3 coding DNA: TGTGCCACCCGTAGGACAGGGGTCGATGAAAAACTGTTTTTT. Protein product: CATRRTGVDEKLFF. The entire variable domain, with the rest obtained from reference TRBV15 and TRBJ1-4, is as follows: DAMVIQNPRYQVTQFGKPVTLSCSQTLNHNVMYWYQQKSSQAPKLLFHYYDKDFNNEADTPDNFQSRRPNTSFCFLDIRSPGLGDTAMYLCATRRTGVDEKLFFGSGTQLSVL.

The chain recombines TRBV7-3 with TRBJ2-1, with D tentatively TRBD2 (5 bases). Trimming removed 4 bases at V and 3 bases at J, with 7 bases between. CDR3 size: 13 residues. Germline V lookup: CDR1 SGHTA, CDR2 FQGTGA. The CDR3 is CASSSAGYNEQFF. The CDR3 DNA sequence: TGTGCCAGCAGCTCGGCGGGCTACAATGAGCAGTTCTTC.

V and J are TRBV24-1 and TRBJ1-2, with D perhaps matching TRBD1 (5 bases). The CDR3 is made up of 14 amino acids. V shed 2 bases and J shed 0 bases, with 6 bases lying between them. Germline-derived CDR1 and CDR2 are KGHDR and SFDVKD. Here the CDR3 DNA reads TGTGCCACCAGTGATTCGACAGCTAACTATGGCTACACCTTC. This encodes CATSDSTANYGYTF.

The V gene is TRBV2, the J gene TRBJ1-2, with 12 bases matching TRBD1. This CDR3 spans 16 amino acids. Germline assignment: CDR1 SNHLY and CDR2 FYNNEI. V lost 6 bases and J lost 0; bases outside the gene matches: 5. The CDR3, as DNA: TGTGCCAGCAGGGGACAGGGGGCACTAGCTAACTATGGCTACACCTTC. The encoded protein is CASRGQGALANYGYTF.

This chain uses TRBV5-1 with TRBJ2-5, with TRBD2 as a possible D gene (6 bases). Germline lookup yields CDR1 SGHRS and CDR2 YFSETQ. This CDR3 has 13 residues. V gave up 1 base and J gave up 4 bases, with 8 bases separating them. CDR3 in DNA: TGCGCCAGCAGCTTGCTCGGGGGAGAGACCCAGTACTTC. Translating it yields CASSLLGGETQYF.

The gene calls are TRBV6-1 and TRBJ2-7, with 9 positions matching TRBD2. The CDR3 is made up of 16 amino acids. Germline CDR1 is MNHNS and CDR2 is SASEGT. V trimming: 4 bases; J trimming: 2 bases; junction bases outside the gene matches: 9. The CDR3 DNA is TGTGCCAGCAGTGGCCGGGTAGCGGGAGAAACCTACGAGCAGTACTTC. Residues: CASSGRVAGETYEQYF.

The chain is built from TRBV19 and TRBJ2-7; TRBD2 matches at 7 bases. CDR1 and CDR2 (germline): LNHDA, SQIVND (reference sequence). J gave up 6 bases and V 5 bases, and 7 bases lay outside the gene matches. The CDR3 loop spans 13 amino acids. CDR3 loop: CASSESGMTEQYF. The CDR3, as DNA: TGTGCCAGTAGTGAAAGCGGGATGACCGAGCAGTACTTC.

The chain is built from TRBV18 and TRBJ2-2; D unresolved. Germline V gene sequence: CDR1 KGHSH, CDR2 LQKENI. Trimming left V 3 bases short and J 0 bases short, with 8 bases between. This CDR3 is 15 amino acids long. Written as DNA, the CDR3 is TGTGCCAGCTCACCCCACAAAACGAACACCGGGGAGCTGTTTTTT. It is translated as CASSPHKTNTGELFF.

This clone came up a few times. The V and J genes are TRBV7-2 and TRBJ1-1; 8 positions match TRBD1. The V and J ends lost 1 base and 5 bases, in that order; junction bases with no gene match: 9. The CDR3 runs to 16 residues. The V gene's germline CDR1 is SGHTA and CDR2 FQGNSA. The CDR3 DNA follows: TGTGCCAGCAGCTTAGGTCCCCCTCGGACAGGGACTGAAGCTTTCTTT. Protein: CASSLGPPRTGTEAFF.

With regard to this clone: The sample holds other DNA sequences that translate to the same CDR3. The chain links TRBV9 to TRBJ2-3, with a weak D call TRBD2 (5 bases). The V end was cut by 3 bases, the J end by 0 bases, with 8 bases between. CDR3 size: 14 residues. The germline V gene encodes CDR1 SGDLS and CDR2 YYNGEE. CDR3 DNA sequence: TGTGCCAGCAGCGGAGGGTCGAGCACAGATACGCAGTATTTT. Protein: CASSGGSSTDTQYF.

The gene calls are TRBV14 and TRBJ2-1; 10 nucleotides line up with TRBD2. This CDR3 region has 17 residues. Losses at the gene ends were 2 bases for V and 5 bases for J; bases not matched to a gene: 9. CDR1 is SGHDN, CDR2 FVKESK, per germline. The CDR3 sequence is CASSQHLAGEGHNEQFF. In DNA, the CDR3 is TGTGCCAGCAGCCAACATCTAGCGGGAGAGGGCCACAATGAGCAGTTCTTC.

The chain couples TRBV6-5 to TRBJ1-1, with no clear D. The germline V and J ends were trimmed by 4 bases and 5 bases, with 8 bases remaining between them. The CDR3 contains 12 residues. Germline V lookup: CDR1 MNHEY, CDR2 SVGAGI. CDR3 protein: CASSSPGTEAFF. Written as DNA, the CDR3 is TGTGCCAGCAGTTCCCCGGGAACTGAAGCTTTCTTT.

Worth noting for this clone: The sample has other DNA sequences that encode this CDR3 too. This chain joins TRBV10-3 and TRBJ1-1; D not certain. Germline lookup yields CDR1 ENHRY and CDR2 SYGVKD. The CDR3 contains 13 residues. Between the trimmed V and J ends, which lost 0 bases and 5 bases, there was a span of 7 bases. The CDR3 here is CAISESEGTEAFF. CDR3 nucleotide sequence: TGTGCCATCAGTGAGTCGGAGGGTACTGAAGCTTTCTTT.

This clone was recorded only once. J is TRBJ2-3 and V is TRBV5-4; 9 bases line up with TRBD2. Germline V gene data show CDR1 as SGHNT and CDR2 as YYREEE (reference sequence). The CDR3 extends over 15 amino acids. After removal of 2 bases from V and 3 bases from J, the junction contained 4 bases not matched to a gene. DNA for the CDR3: TGTGCCAGCAGCTTTAGCGGGAGTAAAACAGATACGCAGTATTTT. This sequence encodes CASSFSGSKTDTQYF.

This chain uses TRBV27 with TRBJ2-7; TRBD1 matches at 8 bases. Trimming cost V 2 bases and J 3 bases; bases outside gene matches: 6. Germline lookup yields CDR1 MNHEY and CDR2 SMNVEV (reference sequence). This CDR3 is built from 15 residues. The CDR3 spells CASSLGQGAFYEQYF. CDR3 coding DNA: TGTGCCAGCAGTTTAGGTCAGGGGGCCTTCTACGAGCAGTACTTC.